This entry describes one TCR beta chain. Its antigen is still unknown. The source of the sample is a study of T cell responses to AZD1222 COVID-19 vaccine. Study outcomes and limitations: Clonal diversity was possibly underestimated; the donors were predominantly white British and more often female.

Here immunoSEQ multiplex PCR was the method, and the copy in TCRdb shows in-frame clones only, minus some. This table holds tens of thousands of clones, 75% to 90% found once. The CDR3 has 18 amino acids. CDR1 is WSHSY and CDR2 is SAAADI in the germline V gene. The V and J ends lost 2 bases and 1 base respectively, with 18 bases between them. The input for sequencing was peripheral blood, taken on day 0 of AZD1222 vaccination. The rearrangement uses TRBV10-2 and TRBJ1-5; D might be TRBD1 (5 bases). The clonotype was recovered from an adult in good health. The CDR3 DNA is TGCGCCAGCAGTGAGACAGGTTTAGTTATATTGAGCAATCAGCCCCAGCATTTT. Its protein is CASSETGLVILSNQPQHF.